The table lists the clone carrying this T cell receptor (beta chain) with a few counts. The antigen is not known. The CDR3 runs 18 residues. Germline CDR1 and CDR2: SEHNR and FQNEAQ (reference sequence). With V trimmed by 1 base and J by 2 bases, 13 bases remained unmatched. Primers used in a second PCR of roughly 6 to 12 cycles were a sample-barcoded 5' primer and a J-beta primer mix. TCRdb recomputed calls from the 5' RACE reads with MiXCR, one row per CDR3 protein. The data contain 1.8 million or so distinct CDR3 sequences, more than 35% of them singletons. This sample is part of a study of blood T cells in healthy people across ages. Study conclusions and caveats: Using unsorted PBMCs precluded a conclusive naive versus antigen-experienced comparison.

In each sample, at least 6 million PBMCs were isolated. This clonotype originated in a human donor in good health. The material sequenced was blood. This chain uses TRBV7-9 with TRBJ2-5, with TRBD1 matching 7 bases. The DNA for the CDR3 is TGTGCCAGCAGCTTAGAGGGACAGCCTCAAAGGGAGCAAGAGACCCAGTACTTC. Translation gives CASSLEGQPQREQETQYF.